This T cell receptor (beta chain) was identified during a study of blood T cell repertoires in COVID-19 (dated by TCRdb to 2019 to 2021). Some background on the complete study: Samples covering the acute and convalescent phases of COVID-19 were provided by collaborators in the United States, Italy and Spain. The material from the prospective study consisted of cDNA or gDNA derived from T cells, B-cell-depleted T cells, or PBMCs. Subjects who had been exposed to COVID-19, were actively infected with it, or had recovered from it provided the deeply sampled blood TCRbeta repertoires that made up the dataset. A freely available public database, intended as a resource for researchers studying the immune response to SARS-CoV-2, is where the repertoires were released. The samples were drawn from two sources: the first 160 participants of the ongoing ImmuneRACE study, and 1,200 or so subjects contributed by 6 global collaborators. A de-identified subject ID, COVID-19 status, age in years and sex were almost always included in the sample metadata. Where HLA class I and class II types were available, the types were taken from metadata supplied by the sample provider, not from assay-based typing. Broader findings and caveats from the paper: Clinical and demographic metadata were provided uncurated, with the amount varying by source and participant.

A remark on this clone: What this receptor recognizes is not known. No clone much larger than this one lies a single base away; base qualities are absent.

TCRbeta CDR3 regions were amplified from genomic DNA using the immunoSEQ Assay, a bias-controlled multiplex PCR. From the authors' description of their analysis: The number of nucleated cells in each sample was estimated by amplification of reference gene primers within the assay. Sequence reads were collapsed and filtered to measure the absolute abundance of every unique TCRbeta CDR3 rearrangement. For each sample, productive Simpson clonality was calculated as the square root of Simpson's diversity index across productive rearrangements. This immuneACCESS table, as held by TCRdb, lists in-frame sequences with V and J called but not all clones. Of the missing ones, under half trace to an unresolved V gene in checked studies; the others have no known cause. D and trimming were read from the DNA, whereas the V and J calls and clone size are those reported in that table. Counted in this sample were over 150,000 clones; 80% to 90% of them appeared once. Jointly, the top ten make up roughly 13% of the sample.

Collaborating institutions collected whole blood in K2EDTA tubes following their own protocols. For TCRbeta analysis, collaborators shipped samples as frozen whole blood, isolated PBMCs, or DNA extracted from either of those sample types. Sequencing used peripheral blood. The TCR originated in a human donor in a cohort sampled during active COVID-19.

The DNA reads TGTGCCAGCAACCCTAGCGGGACTGATACGCAGTATTTT. Translated, this gives CASNPSGTDTQYF. The chain is encoded by TRBV27 joined to TRBJ2-3, with TRBD2 matching 9 junction bases. The germline V gene encodes CDR1 MNHEY and CDR2 SMNVEV (reference sequence). The CDR3 runs 13 amino acids, cysteine and phenylalanine included. Left in the record is the CDR3 DNA by itself, 39 bases read in frame from the first base. Compared with germline, V lacks 7 bases and J lacks 6 bases; bases without a gene match: 5.